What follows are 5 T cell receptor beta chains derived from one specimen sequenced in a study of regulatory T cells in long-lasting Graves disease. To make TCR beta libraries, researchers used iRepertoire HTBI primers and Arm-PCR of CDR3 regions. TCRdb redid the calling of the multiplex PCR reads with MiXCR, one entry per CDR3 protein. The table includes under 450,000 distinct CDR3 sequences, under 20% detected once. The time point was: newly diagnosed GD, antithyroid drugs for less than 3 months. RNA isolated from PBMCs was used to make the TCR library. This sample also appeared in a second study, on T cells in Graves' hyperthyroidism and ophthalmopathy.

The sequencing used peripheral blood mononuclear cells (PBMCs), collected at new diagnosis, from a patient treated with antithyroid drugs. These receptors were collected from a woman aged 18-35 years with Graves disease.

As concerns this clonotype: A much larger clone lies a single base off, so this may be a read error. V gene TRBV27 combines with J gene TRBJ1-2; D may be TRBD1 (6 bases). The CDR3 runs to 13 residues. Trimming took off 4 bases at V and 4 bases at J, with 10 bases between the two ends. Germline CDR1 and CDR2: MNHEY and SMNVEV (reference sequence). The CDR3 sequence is CASSYGQLYGYTF. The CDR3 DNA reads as TGTGCCAGCAGTTATGGACAGCTCTATGGCTACACCTTC.

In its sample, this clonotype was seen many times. Written as DNA, the CDR3 is TGTGCCAGCAGTAATGGTTGGGGACCCGAGCAGTACTTC. Translation gives CASSNGWGPEQYF. This rearrangement joins TRBV6-2 or TRBV6-3 to TRBJ2-7; tentatively, D is TRBD1 or TRBD2 (5 bases each). There are 13 residues in the CDR3. V was pared by 5 bases and J by 6 bases, with 14 bases between. Germline V gene data show CDR1 as MNHEY and CDR2 as SVGEGT.

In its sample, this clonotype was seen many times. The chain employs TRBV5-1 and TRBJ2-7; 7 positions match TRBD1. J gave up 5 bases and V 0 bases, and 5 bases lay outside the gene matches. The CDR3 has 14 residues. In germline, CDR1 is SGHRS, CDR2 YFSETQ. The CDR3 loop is CASSLVQGRNEQYF. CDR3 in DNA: TGCGCCAGCAGCTTGGTACAGGGGCGGAACGAGCAGTACTTC.

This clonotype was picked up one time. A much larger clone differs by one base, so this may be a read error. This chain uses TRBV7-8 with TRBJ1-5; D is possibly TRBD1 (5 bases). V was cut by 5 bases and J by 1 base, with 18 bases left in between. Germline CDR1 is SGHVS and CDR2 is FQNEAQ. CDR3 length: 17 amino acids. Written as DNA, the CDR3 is TGTGCCAGCAGCCCGCCACGAAGGGACGGCAGCAATCAGCCCCAGCATTTT. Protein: CASSPPRRDGSNQPQHF.

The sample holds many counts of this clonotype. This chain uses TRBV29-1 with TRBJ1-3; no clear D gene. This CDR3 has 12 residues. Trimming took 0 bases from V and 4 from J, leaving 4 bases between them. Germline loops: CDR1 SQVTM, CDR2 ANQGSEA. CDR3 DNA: TGCAGCGTTGAAGACGGAGGAAACACCATATATTTT. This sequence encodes CSVEDGGNTIYF.